A selection of T cell receptor beta chains follows, all from one sample in a study of blood T cell repertoires in COVID-19. TCRdb keeps only in-frame clones here, not all; method: immunoSEQ multiplex PCR. The sample shows some 270,000 clones, approximately 83% of them seen only once. The source material was PBMCs or T cells enriched from blood (not recorded which). The receptors shown here come from a man aged 45-65 years who had recovered from COVID-19. Both conserved end residues are part of each CDR3. A D gene is named only where the DNA matches it firmly. The size of a clone is reported for some rows only, either as once, few or many, or as a class for expanded clones.

>TRBV2|TRBJ2-5|-|few
CASRRDQETQYF
TGTGCCAGCAGGCGGGACCAAGAGACCCAGTACTTC
>TRBV3-1/TRBV3-2|TRBJ2-7|-|-
CASSPGNNRENYEQYF
TGTGCCAGCAGCCCGGGTAACAACAGGGAGAACTACGAGCAGTACTTC
>TRBV12-3/TRBV12-4|TRBJ2-1|-|-
CASSWTTVNEQFF
TGTGCCAGCAGTTGGACTACCGTCAATGAGCAGTTCTTC
>TRBV19|TRBJ1-3|-|-
CAVGRDSGNTIYF
TGTGCCGTCGGACGGGACTCTGGAAACACCATATATTTT
>TRBV19|TRBJ1-4|TRBD1|-
CASRTPGQGREKLFF
TGTGCCAGTAGAACGCCGGGACAGGGACGTGAAAAACTGTTTTTT
>TRBV7-2|TRBJ2-1|TRBD1|-
CASSVPGQGVYNEQFF
TGTGCCAGCAGCGTGCCGGGACAGGGGGTGTACAATGAGCAGTTCTTC
>TRBV28|TRBJ1-3|-|few
CASMREAILGNTIYF
TGTGCCAGCATGAGGGAGGCAATATTAGGAAACACCATATATTTT
>TRBV2|TRBJ2-3|TRBD2|-
CASRESGSRDTQYF
TGTGCCAGCAGAGAGAGCGGGAGCAGAGATACGCAGTATTTT
>TRBV28|TRBJ1-2|TRBD1|-
CASWDRAEGYTF
TGTGCCAGCTGGGACAGGGCTGAGGGCTACACCTTC
>TRBV4-2|TRBJ2-3|-|-
CASSQGAGLSPDTQYF
TGTGCCAGCAGCCAAGGGGCGGGGTTATCCCCAGATACGCAGTATTTT
>TRBV5-1|TRBJ2-2|-|-
CASSLTPEGWAHTGELFF
TGCGCCAGCAGCTTGACGCCTGAAGGTTGGGCCCACACCGGGGAGCTGTTTTTT
>TRBV19|TRBJ1-4|-|-
CASSIPGSNEKLFF
TGTGCCAGTAGTATCCCGGGATCGAATGAAAAACTGTTTTTT
>TRBV18|TRBJ2-1|-|-
CASQPQGSYNEQFF
TGTGCCAGCCAACCCCAGGGCTCCTACAATGAGCAGTTCTTC
>TRBV5-1|TRBJ2-7|TRBD1|-
CASSSWGAGGGEQYF
TGCGCCAGCAGCTCTTGGGGCGCAGGGGGTGGCGAGCAGTACTTC
>TRBV29-1|TRBJ1-2|TRBD1|-
CSVVPLQGLYGYTF
TGCAGCGTTGTGCCTCTACAGGGGCTCTATGGCTACACCTTC
>TRBV14|TRBJ1-6|-|once
CASSQETPGYFSPLHF
TGTGCCAGCAGCCAAGAGACCCCGGGATACTTTTCACCCCTCCACTTT
>TRBV29-1|TRBJ2-1|TRBD1|-
CSVDHGQGLFF
TGCAGCGTTGACCACGGACAGGGTTTGTTCTTC
>TRBV7-2|TRBJ1-1|-|-
CASSLTVQNTEAFF
TGTGCCAGCAGCTTAACAGTACAGAACACTGAAGCTTTCTTT
>TRBV11-2|TRBJ2-2|TRBD2|-
CASSFLPPGPGGTGELFF
TGTGCCAGCAGCTTCCTGCCCCCCGGTCCGGGGGGGACCGGGGAGCTGTTTTTT
>TRBV12-5|TRBJ2-7|TRBD2|-
CASGWGLGGREQYF
TGTGCTAGTGGTTGGGGACTAGGCGGTCGTGAGCAGTACTTC
>TRBV19|TRBJ2-3|-|-
CASSRTGSGTDTQYF
TGTGCCAGTAGTAGAACAGGGAGTGGGACAGATACGCAGTATTTT
>TRBV27|TRBJ2-1|TRBD2|-
CAVSGGANEQFF
TGTGCCGTTAGCGGGGGGGCCAATGAGCAGTTCTTC
>TRBV10-2|TRBJ1-5|-|-
CASSERGGDNQPQHF
TGCGCCAGCAGTGAGCGGGGGGGTGACAATCAGCCCCAGCATTTT
>TRBV29-1|TRBJ1-4|-|once
CSVETGKGRLFF
TGCAGCGTTGAAACAGGGAAAGGTCGACTGTTTTTT